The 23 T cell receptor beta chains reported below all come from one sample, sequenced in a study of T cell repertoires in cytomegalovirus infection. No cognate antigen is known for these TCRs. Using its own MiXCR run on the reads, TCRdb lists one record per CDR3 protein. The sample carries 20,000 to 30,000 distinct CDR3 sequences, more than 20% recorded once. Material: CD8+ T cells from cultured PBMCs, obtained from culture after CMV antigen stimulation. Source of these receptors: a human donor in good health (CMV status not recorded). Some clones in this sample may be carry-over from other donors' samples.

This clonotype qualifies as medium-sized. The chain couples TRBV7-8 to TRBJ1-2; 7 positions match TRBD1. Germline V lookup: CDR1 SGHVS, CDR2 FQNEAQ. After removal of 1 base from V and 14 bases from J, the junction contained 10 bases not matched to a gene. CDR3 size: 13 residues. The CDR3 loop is CASSLDPGQPTTF. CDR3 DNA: TGTGCCAGCAGCTTAGACCCGGGACAGCCGACGACCTTC. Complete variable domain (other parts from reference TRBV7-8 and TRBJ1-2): GAGVSQSPRYKVAKRGQDVALRCDPISGHVSLFWYQQALGQGPEFLTYFQNEAQLDKSGLPSDRFFAERPEGSVSTLKIQRTQQEDSAVYLCASSLDPGQPTTFGSGTRLTVV.

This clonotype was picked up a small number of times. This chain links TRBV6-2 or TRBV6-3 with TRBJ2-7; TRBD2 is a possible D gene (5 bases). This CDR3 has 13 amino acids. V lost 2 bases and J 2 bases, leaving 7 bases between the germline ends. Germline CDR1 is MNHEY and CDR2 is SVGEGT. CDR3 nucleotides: TGTGCCAGCAGTTACGACTATACCTACGAGCAGTACTTC. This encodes CASSYDYTYEQYF.

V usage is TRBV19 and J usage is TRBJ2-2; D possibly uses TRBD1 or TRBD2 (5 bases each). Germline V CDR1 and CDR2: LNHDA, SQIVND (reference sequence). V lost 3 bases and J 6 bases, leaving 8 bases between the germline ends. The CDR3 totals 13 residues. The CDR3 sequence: CASSIGGAGELFF. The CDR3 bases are TGTGCCAGTAGTATTGGGGGAGCCGGGGAGCTGTTTTTT.

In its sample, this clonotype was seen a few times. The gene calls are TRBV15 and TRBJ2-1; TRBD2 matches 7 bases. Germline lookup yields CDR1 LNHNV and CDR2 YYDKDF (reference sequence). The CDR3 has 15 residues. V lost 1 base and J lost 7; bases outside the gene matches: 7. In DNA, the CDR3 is TGTGCCACCAGCAGAGTGAGCGGGGAGGTGAATGAGCAGTTCTTC. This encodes CATSRVSGEVNEQFF.

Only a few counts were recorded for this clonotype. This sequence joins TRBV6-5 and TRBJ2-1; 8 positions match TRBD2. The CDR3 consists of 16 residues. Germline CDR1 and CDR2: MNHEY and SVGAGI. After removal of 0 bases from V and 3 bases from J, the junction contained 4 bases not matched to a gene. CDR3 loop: CASSYSQLAVYNEQFF. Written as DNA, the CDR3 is TGTGCCAGCAGTTACTCGCAACTAGCGGTCTACAATGAGCAGTTCTTC.

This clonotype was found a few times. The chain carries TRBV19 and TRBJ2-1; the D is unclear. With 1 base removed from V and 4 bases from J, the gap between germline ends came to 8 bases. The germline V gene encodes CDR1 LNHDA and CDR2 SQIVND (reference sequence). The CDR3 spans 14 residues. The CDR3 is CASSIVAVYNEQFF. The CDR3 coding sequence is TGTGCCAGTAGTATAGTGGCAGTTTACAATGAGCAGTTCTTC.

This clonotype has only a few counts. The CDR3 sequence: CASSNGPGETQYF. The CDR3 DNA reads as TGTGCCAGTAGTAATGGACCTGGGGAGACCCAGTACTTC. This chain connects TRBV19 to TRBJ2-5; D is ambiguous. V was pared by 4 bases and J by 5 bases, with 11 bases between. This CDR3 is built from 13 residues. From germline, CDR1 is LNHDA and CDR2 SQIVND (reference sequence).

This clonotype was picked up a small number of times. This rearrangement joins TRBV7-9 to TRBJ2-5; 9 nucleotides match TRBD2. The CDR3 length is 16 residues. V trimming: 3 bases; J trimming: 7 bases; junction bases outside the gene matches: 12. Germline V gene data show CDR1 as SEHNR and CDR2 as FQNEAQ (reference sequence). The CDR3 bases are TGTGCCAGCAGCTTTAAAACGGCGGGGGGGCCTGGGACCCAGTACTTC. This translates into CASSFKTAGGPGTQYF.

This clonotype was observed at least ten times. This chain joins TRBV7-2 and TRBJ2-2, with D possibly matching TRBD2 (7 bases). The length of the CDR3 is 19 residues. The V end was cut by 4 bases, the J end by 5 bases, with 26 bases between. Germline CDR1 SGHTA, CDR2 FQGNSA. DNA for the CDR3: TGTGCCAGCAGCTCCAACGCAGCGCGGCGGGGGCGGGAAACCGGGGAGCTGTTTTTT. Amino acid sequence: CASSSNAARRGRETGELFF. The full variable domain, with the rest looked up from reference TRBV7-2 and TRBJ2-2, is GAGVSQSPSNKVTEKGKDVELRCDPISGHTALYWYRQSLGQGLEFLIYFQGNSAPDKSGLPSDRFSAERTGGSVSTLTIQRTQQEDSAVYLCASSSNAARRGRETGELFFGEGSRLTVL.

The CDR3 region is CASSQFTGIGGVNTEAFF. The CDR3 DNA sequence: TGTGCCAGCAGCCAATTCACGGGGATCGGAGGGGTGAACACTGAAGCTTTCTTT. The chain uses TRBV11-2 and TRBJ1-1; D possibly corresponds to TRBD1 (5 bases). The germline V and J ends were trimmed by 5 bases and 0 bases, with 22 bases remaining between them. The V gene's germline CDR1 is SGHAT and CDR2 FQNNGV. This CDR3 comprises 18 residues.

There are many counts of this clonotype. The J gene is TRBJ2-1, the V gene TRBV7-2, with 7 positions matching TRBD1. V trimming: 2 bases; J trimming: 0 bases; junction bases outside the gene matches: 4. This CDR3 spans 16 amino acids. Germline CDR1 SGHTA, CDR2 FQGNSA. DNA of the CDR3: TGTGCCAGCAGCTTAAATACAGGGGTCTCCTACAATGAGCAGTTCTTC. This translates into CASSLNTGVSYNEQFF.

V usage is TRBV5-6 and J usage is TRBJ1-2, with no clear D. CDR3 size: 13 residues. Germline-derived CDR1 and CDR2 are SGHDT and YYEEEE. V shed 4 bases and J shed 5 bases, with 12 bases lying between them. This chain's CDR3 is CASSTSHGYGYTF. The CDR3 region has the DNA TGTGCCAGCAGCACCTCGCACGGGTATGGCTACACCTTC.

In nucleotides, the CDR3 is TGTGCCAGCAGTGAACCCTCTGGAAGGGGCGAATTCGATAACTATGGCTACACCTTC. This codes for CASSEPSGRGEFDNYGYTF. J is TRBJ1-2 and V is TRBV25-1; D is possibly TRBD1 (5 bases). CDR1 and CDR2 from the germline V gene are MGHDK and SYGVNS. The germline V and J ends were trimmed by 2 bases and 1 base, with 23 bases remaining between them. The CDR3 loop spans 19 amino acids.

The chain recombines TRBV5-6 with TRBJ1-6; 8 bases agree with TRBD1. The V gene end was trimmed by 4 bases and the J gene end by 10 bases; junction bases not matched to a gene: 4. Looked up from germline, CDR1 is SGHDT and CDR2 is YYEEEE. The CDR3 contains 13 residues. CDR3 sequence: CASSPGGGSPLHF. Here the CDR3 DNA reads TGTGCCAGCAGCCCAGGGGGCGGGTCACCCCTCCACTTT.

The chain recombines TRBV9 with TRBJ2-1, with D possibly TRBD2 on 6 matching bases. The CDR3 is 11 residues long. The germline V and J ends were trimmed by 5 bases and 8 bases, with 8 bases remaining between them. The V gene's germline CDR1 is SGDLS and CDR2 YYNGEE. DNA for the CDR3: TGTGCCAGCAGTTGGGGGGATGAGCAGTTCTTC. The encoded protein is CASSWGDEQFF. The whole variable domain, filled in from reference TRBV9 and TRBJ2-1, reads DSGVTQTPKHLITATGQRVTLRCSPRSGDLSVYWYQQSLDQGLQFLIQYYNGEERAKGNILERFSAQQFPDLHSELNLSSLELGDSALYFCASSWGDEQFFGPGTRLTVL.

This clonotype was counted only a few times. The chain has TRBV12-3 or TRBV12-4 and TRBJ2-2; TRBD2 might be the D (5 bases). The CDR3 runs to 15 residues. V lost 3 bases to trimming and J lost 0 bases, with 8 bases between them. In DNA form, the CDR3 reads TGTGCCAGCAGTTTCCTAGCCCCGAACACCGGGGAGCTGTTTTTT. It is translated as CASSFLAPNTGELFF.

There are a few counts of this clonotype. The CDR3 loop is CASSETENTEAFF. DNA for the CDR3: TGTGCCAGCAGTGAGACAGAGAACACTGAAGCTTTCTTT. The chain has TRBV25-1 and TRBJ1-1, with a weak D call TRBD1 (5 bases). The CDR3 is 13 amino acids. Germline V lookup: CDR1 MGHDK, CDR2 SYGVNS. Trimming pared 3 bases from V and 1 base from J, leaving 6 bases between.

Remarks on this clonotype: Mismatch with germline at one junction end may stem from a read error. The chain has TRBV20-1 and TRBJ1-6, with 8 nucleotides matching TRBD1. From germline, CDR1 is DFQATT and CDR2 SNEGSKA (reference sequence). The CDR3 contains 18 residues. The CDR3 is CSARDSGQGVSFNSPLHF. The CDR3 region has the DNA TGCAGTGCTAGAGATTCCGGACAGGGTGTCTCCTTTAATTCACCCCTCCACTTT.

The CDR3 loop reads CASSQDPGVNGYTF. Here the CDR3 DNA reads TGTGCCAGCAGCCAAGATCCAGGGGTAAATGGCTACACCTTC. V is TRBV4-2 and J is TRBJ1-2, with TRBD1 as a possible D gene (6 bases). V gave up 0 bases and J gave up 6 bases, with 11 bases separating them. Germline V gives CDR1 LGHNA, CDR2 YNFKEQ. CDR3 length: 14 residues.

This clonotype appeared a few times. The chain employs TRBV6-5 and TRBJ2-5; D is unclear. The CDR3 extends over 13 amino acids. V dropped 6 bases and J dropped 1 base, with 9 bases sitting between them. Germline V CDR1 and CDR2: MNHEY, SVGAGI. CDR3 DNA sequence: TGTGCCAGCAGGCCGGGTCTCCAAGAGACCCAGTACTTC. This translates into CASRPGLQETQYF.

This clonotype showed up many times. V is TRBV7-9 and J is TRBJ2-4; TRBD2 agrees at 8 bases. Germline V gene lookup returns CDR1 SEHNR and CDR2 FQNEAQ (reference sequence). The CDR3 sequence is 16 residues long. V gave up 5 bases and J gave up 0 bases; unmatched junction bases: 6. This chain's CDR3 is CASSLTSGLAKNIQYF. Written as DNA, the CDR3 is TGTGCCAGCAGCCTTACTAGCGGTCTAGCCAAAAACATTCAGTACTTC.

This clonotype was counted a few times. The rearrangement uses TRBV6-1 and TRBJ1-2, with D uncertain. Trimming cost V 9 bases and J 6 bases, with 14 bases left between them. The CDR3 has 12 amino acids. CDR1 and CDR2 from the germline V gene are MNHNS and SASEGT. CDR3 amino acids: CASQDQDHGYTF. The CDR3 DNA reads TGTGCCAGTCAGGACCAAGACCATGGCTACACCTTC.

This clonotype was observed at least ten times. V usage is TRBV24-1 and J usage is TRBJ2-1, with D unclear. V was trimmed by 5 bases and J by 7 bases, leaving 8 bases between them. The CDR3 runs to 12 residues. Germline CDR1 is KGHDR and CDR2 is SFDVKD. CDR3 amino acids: CATSGWPNEQFF. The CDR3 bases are TGTGCCACCAGTGGGTGGCCGAATGAGCAGTTCTTC.